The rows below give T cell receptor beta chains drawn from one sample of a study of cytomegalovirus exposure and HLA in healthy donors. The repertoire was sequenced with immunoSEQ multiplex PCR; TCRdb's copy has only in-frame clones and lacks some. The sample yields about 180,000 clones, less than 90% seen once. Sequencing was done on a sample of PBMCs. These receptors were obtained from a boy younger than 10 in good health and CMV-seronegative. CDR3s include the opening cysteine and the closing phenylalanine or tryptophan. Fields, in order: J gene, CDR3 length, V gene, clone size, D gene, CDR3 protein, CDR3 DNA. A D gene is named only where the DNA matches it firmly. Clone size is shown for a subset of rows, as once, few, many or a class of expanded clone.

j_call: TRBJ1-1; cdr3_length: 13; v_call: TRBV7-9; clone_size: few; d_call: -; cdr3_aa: CASSRRTFTEAFF; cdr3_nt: TGTGCCAGCAGCCGCAGGACTTTCACTGAAGCTTTCTTT
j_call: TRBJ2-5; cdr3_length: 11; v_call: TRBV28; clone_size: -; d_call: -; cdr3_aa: CASSIGETQYF; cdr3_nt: TGTGCCAGCAGTATCGGGGAGACCCAGTACTTC
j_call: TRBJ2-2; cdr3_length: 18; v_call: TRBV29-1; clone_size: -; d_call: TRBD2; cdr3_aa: CSVEDPYWTSGSTGELFF; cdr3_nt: TGCAGCGTTGAAGATCCGTATTGGACTAGCGGGAGCACCGGGGAGCTGTTTTTT
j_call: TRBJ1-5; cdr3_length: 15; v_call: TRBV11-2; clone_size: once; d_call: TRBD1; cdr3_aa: CASSFTGGRNQPQHF; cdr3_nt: TGTGCCAGCAGCTTTACAGGGGGGAGGAATCAGCCCCAGCATTTT
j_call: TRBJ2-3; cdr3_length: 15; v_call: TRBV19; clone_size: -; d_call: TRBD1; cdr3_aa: CASSGTGSGTDTQYF; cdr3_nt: TGTGCCAGTTCTGGGACAGGGTCAGGCACAGATACGCAGTATTTT
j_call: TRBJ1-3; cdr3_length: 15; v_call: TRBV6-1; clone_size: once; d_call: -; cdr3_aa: CASSDTGTVGNTIYF; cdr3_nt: TGTGCCAGCAGCGACACAGGGACGGTTGGAAACACCATATATTTT
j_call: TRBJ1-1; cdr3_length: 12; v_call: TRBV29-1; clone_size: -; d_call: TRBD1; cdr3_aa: CSIRTGGAEAFF; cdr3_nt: TGCAGCATACGAACAGGGGGAGCTGAAGCTTTCTTT
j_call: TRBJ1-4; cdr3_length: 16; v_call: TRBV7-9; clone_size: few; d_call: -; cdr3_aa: CASSPYLARTNEKLFF; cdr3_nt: TGTGCCAGCAGCCCTTACTTAGCCAGAACTAATGAAAAACTGTTTTTT
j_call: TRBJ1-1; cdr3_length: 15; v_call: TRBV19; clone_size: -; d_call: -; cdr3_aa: CASSTSGKRSTEAFF; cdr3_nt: TGTGCCAGTAGTACATCAGGGAAACGGAGCACTGAAGCTTTCTTT
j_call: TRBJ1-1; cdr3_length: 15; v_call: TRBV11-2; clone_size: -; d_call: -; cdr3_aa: CASSSGEWGRTEAFF; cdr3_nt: TGTGCCAGCAGCTCAGGGGAGTGGGGGCGGACTGAAGCTTTCTTT
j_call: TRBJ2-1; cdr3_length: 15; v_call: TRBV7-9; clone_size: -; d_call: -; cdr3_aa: CASRAVATKYNEQFF; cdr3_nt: TGTGCCAGCAGAGCAGTAGCGACCAAGTACAATGAGCAGTTCTTC
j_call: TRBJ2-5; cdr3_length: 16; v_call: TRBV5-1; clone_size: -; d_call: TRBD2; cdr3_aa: CASSFLLAGEGKTQYF; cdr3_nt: TGCGCCAGCAGCTTCCTACTAGCGGGAGAGGGAAAGACCCAGTACTTC
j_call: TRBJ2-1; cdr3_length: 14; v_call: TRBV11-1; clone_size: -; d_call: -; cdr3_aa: CASSLGLSVTEQFF; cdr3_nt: TGTGCCAGCAGCTTAGGGTTATCGGTTACTGAGCAGTTCTTC
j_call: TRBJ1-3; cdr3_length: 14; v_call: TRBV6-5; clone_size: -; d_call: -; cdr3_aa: CASSSTSSGNTIYF; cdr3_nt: TGTGCCAGCAGTTCTACCTCCTCTGGAAACACCATATATTTT
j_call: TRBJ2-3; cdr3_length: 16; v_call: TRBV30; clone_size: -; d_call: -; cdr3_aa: CAWSEKTPRGTDTQYF; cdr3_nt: TGTGCCTGGAGTGAAAAAACTCCACGGGGCACAGATACGCAGTATTTT
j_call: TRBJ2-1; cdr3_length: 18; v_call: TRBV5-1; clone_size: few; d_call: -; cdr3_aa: CASSLGLVSTRSYNEQFF; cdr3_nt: TGCGCCAGCAGCTTGGGACTAGTCAGTACGAGGTCCTACAATGAGCAGTTCTTC
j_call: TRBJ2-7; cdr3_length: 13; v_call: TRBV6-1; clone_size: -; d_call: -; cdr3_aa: CASRPQGLYEQYF; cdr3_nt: TGTGCCAGCAGGCCGCAGGGACTTTACGAGCAGTACTTC
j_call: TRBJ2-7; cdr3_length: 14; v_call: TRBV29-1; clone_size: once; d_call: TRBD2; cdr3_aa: CSVEWTSGSYEQYF; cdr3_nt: TGCAGCGTTGAATGGACTAGCGGGAGCTACGAGCAGTACTTC
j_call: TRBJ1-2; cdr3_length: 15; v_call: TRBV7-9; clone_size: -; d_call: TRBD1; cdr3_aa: CASSFAQGANYGYTF; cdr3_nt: TGTGCCAGCAGCTTTGCCCAGGGGGCTAACTATGGCTACACCTTC
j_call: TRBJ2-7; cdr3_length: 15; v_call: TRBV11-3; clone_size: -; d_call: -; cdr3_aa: CASSLGGGPSYEQYF; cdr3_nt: TGTGCCAGCAGCTTAGGTGGAGGGCCAAGCTACGAGCAGTACTTC
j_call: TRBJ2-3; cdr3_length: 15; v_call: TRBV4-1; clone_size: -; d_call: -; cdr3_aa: CASSQQDGETDTQYF; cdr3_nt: TGCGCCAGCAGCCAACAGGATGGGGAGACAGATACGCAGTATTTT
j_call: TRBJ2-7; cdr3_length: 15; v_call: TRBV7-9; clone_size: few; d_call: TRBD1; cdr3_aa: CASSRAGQEPYEQYF; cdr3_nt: TGTGCCAGCAGCCGGGCAGGACAGGAGCCCTACGAGCAGTACTTC
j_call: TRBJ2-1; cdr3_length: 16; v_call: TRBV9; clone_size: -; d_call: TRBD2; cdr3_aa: CASSVEGLAGYNEQFF; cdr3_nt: TGTGCCAGCAGCGTAGAGGGACTAGCGGGCTACAATGAGCAGTTCTTC
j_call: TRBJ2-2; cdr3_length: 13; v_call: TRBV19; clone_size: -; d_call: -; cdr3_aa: CASSPGITGELFF; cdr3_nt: TGTGCCAGTAGTCCAGGGATCACCGGGGAGCTGTTTTTT
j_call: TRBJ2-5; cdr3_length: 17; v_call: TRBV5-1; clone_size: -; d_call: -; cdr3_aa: CASSSTLLSTGQETQYF; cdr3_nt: TGCGCCAGCAGCTCAACTCTTTTGTCGACAGGTCAAGAGACCCAGTACTTC
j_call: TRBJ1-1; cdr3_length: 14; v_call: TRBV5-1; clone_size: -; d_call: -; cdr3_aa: CASSPQGMNTEAFF; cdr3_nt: TGCGCCAGCAGCCCCCAGGGTATGAACACTGAAGCTTTCTTT
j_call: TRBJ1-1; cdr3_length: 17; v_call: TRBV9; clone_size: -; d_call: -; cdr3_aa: CASSVAGIPNMNTEAFF; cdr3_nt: TGTGCCAGCAGCGTAGCCGGGATCCCCAACATGAACACTGAAGCTTTCTTT
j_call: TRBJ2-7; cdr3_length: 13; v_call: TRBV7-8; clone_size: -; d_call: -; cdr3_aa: CASSLVNSYEQYF; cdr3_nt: TGTGCCAGCAGCTTAGTAAATTCCTACGAGCAGTACTTC
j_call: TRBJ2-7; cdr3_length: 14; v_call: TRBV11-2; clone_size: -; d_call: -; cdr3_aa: CASSTTESAYEQYF; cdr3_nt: TGTGCCAGCAGCACGACAGAGTCCGCCTACGAGCAGTACTTC
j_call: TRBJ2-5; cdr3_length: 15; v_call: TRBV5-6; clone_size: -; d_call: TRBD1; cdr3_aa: CASMKKGAPGETQYF; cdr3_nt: TGTGCCAGCATGAAGAAGGGGGCGCCGGGAGAGACCCAGTACTTC
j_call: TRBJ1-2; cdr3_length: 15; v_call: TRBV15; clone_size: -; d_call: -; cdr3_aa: CATSRDRQGMRGYTF; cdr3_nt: TGTGCCACCAGCAGAGACCGGCAGGGTATGCGAGGCTACACCTTC
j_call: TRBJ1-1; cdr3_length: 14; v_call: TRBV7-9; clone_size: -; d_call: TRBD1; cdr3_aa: CASSLGQLNTEAFF; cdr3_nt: TGTGCCAGCAGCTTGGGACAGCTTAACACTGAAGCTTTCTTT
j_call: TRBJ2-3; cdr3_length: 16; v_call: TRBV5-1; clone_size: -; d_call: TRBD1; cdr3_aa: CASRRTRTGFTDTQYF; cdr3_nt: TGCGCCAGCCGGCGGACACGGACAGGTTTCACAGATACGCAGTATTTT
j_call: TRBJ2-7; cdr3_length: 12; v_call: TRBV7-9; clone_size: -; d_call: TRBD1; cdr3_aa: CASRDRTYEQYF; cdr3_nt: TGTGCCAGCCGGGACAGAACCTACGAGCAGTACTTC
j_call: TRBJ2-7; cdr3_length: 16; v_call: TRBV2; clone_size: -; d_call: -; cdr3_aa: CASSEINGAAAYEQYF; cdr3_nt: TGTGCCAGCAGTGAGATTAACGGAGCGGCTGCCTACGAGCAGTACTTC
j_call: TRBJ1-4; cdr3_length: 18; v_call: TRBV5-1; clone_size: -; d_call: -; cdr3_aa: CASSLVAGRTATNEKLFF; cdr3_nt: TGCGCCAGCAGCTTGGTTGCGGGACGGACTGCAACTAATGAAAAACTGTTTTTT
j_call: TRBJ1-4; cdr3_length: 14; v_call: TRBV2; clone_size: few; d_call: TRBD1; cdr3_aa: CASSGGTASEKLFF; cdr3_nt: TGTGCCAGCAGTGGGGGGACAGCCTCTGAAAAACTGTTTTTT
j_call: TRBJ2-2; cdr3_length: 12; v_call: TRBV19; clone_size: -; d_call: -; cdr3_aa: CASLLIPGELFF; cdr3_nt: TGTGCCAGCCTCCTTATTCCCGGGGAGCTGTTTTTT
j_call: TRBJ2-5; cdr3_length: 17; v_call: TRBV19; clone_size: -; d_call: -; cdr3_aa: CASSMVSSAQGRETQYF; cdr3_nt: TGTGCCAGTAGTATGGTCTCGTCGGCGCAGGGTAGAGAGACCCAGTACTTC
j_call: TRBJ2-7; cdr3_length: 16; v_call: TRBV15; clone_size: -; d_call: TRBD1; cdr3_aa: CATSRATGTGTYEQYF; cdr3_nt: TGTGCCACCAGCAGAGCCACCGGGACAGGGACGTACGAGCAGTACTTC
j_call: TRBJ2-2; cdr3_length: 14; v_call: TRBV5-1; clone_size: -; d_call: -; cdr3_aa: CASSLGLANGELFF; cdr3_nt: TGCGCCAGCAGCCTAGGGCTAGCGAACGGGGAGCTGTTTTTT
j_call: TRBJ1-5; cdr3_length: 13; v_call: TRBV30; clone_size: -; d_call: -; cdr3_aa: CAWSDSISKPQHF; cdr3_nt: TGTGCCTGGAGTGATAGCATATCAAAGCCCCAACATTTT
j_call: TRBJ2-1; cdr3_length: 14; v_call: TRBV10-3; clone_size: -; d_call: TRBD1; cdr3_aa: CAIRPGQPHNEQFF; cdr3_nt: TGTGCCATCAGACCGGGACAGCCTCACAATGAGCAGTTCTTC
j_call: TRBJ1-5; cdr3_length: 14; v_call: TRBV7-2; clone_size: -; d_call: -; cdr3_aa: CASSLIGRDQPQHF; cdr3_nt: TGTGCCAGCAGCTTGATAGGGAGGGATCAGCCCCAGCATTTT
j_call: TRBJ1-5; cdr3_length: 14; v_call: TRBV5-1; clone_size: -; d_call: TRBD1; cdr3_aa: CASSPGQADQPQHF; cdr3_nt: TGCGCCAGCAGCCCTGGACAGGCCGATCAGCCCCAGCATTTT
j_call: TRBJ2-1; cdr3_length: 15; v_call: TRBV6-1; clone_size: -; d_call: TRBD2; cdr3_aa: CASTRVAGGGNEQFF; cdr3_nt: TGTGCCAGCACCCGAGTAGCGGGAGGGGGCAATGAGCAGTTCTTC
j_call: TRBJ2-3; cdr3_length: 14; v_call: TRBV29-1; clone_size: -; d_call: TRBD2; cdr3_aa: CSVWGRAGTDTQYF; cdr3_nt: TGCAGCGTTTGGGGGAGGGCCGGCACAGATACGCAGTATTTT
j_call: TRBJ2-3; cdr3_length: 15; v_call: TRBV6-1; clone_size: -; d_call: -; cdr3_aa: CASSDASQSTDTQYF; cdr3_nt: TGTGCCAGCAGTGATGCTAGTCAAAGCACAGATACGCAGTATTTT
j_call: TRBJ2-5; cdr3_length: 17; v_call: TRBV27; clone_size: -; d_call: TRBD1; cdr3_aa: CASSSPGGFGDLETQYF; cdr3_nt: TGTGCCAGCAGTTCCCCAGGGGGCTTTGGGGACCTAGAGACCCAGTACTTC
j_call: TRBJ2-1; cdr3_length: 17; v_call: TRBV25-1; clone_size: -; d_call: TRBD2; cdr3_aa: CASSASGGLAGVNEQFF; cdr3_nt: TGTGCCAGCAGTGCCAGCGGCGGGCTAGCGGGAGTCAATGAGCAGTTCTTC
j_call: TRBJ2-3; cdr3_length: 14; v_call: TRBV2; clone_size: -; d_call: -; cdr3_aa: CATTRRALTDTQYF; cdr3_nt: TGTGCCACCACCCGGAGGGCCCTCACAGATACGCAGTATTTT
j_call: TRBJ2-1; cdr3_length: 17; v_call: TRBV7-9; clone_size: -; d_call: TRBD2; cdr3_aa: CASRGGSSGEIPNEQFF; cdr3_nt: TGTGCCAGCAGGGGTGGGTCTAGCGGGGAGATCCCCAATGAGCAGTTCTTC
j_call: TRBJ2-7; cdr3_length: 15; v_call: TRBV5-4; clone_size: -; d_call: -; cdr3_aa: CASSLGAGVASAQYF; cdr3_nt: TGTGCCAGCAGCTTGGGGGCAGGGGTGGCTAGTGCGCAGTACTTC
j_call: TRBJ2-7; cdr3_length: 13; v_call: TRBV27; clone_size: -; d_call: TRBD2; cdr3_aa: CASRGGGRDEQYF; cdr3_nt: TGTGCCAGCAGGGGGGGCGGGAGGGACGAGCAGTACTTC